The subject of this entry is one T cell receptor (beta chain). Relative to the germline gene, one junction end is altered; a read error may explain this. This specimen comes from a study of blood T cell repertoires in COVID-19. Study-wide context: From the United States, Italy and Spain came samples of acute and convalescent COVID-19. Sample material is recorded as cDNA or gDNA derived from T cells, B-cell-depleted T cells, or PBMCs.

From germline, CDR1 is SNHLY and CDR2 FYNNEI. This CDR3 is 15 amino acids long. In the study's own analysis: Estimation of nucleated cell counts relied on the amplification of reference gene primers. Sequencing used immunoSEQ multiplex PCR; TCRdb keeps in-frame clones, though not all of them. The V and J calls and the clone size are those of that table, but D and trimming were determined from the DNA. The data hold roughly 27,000 clones, with about 76% observed a single time. The sample consisted of peripheral blood. This sequence originates from an elderly man with active or convalescent COVID-19. The chain employs TRBV2 and TRBJ2-7; D is perhaps TRBD1 (5 bases). CDR3 residues: CASHRTWLLSSEQYF. Written as DNA, the CDR3 is TGTGCCAGCCACCGGACATGGCTTCTCTCCTCCGAGCAGTACTTC.